This T cell receptor beta chain was recovered during a study of blood T cell repertoires in COVID-19. Across the study: Sites in the United States, Italy and Spain provided acute and convalescent COVID-19 samples. T cells, B-cell-depleted T cells, or PBMCs provided the cDNA or gDNA that served as material.

The CDR3 sequence is 14 residues long. V was trimmed by 0 bases and J by 3 bases, leaving 7 bases between them. Germline CDR1 reads SGDLS; CDR2 reads YYNGEE. Authors' data handling: Reference gene primer amplification yielded estimated nucleated cell counts. The protocol was immunoSEQ multiplex PCR, while the TCRdb copy is restricted to in-frame clones and leaves out a portion. V, J and clone size derive from that table, while D and trimming were established from the DNA sequence. The table includes roughly 90,000 clones, roughly nine tenths detected once. Sequenced input: peripheral blood. The chain links TRBV9 to TRBJ2-1; D uncertain. This TCR came from a woman of 80 years or more with active COVID-19. The CDR3 region has the DNA TGTGCCAGCAGCGTAGTCTCTAGCTACAATGAGCAGTTCTTC. It codes for CASSVVSSYNEQFF.